The next 23 T cell receptor beta chains were all read from a single sample in a study of blood T cell repertoires in COVID-19. Data came from immunoSEQ multiplex PCR; TCRdb stores just in-frame clones and leaves some out. The sample gives about 430,000 clones, 80% to 90% of which show up once; 0.75% to 0.85% is in the top ten. Input material: peripheral blood. The receptors were sampled from a young man with COVID-19, enrolled during active disease.

The chain combines TRBV19 with TRBJ2-1; D is ambiguous. V was clipped by 3 bases and J by 4 bases, with 10 bases between them. The CDR3 totals 14 residues. In germline, CDR1 is LNHDA, CDR2 SQIVND (reference sequence). The CDR3, as DNA: TGTGCCAGTAGTATTGGGCAGTTTTACAATGAGCAGTTCTTC. Its protein product is CASSIGQFYNEQFF.

This chain connects TRBV18 to TRBJ2-7; no reliable D call. The length of the CDR3 is 15 residues. Trimming left V 4 bases short and J 4 bases short, with 17 bases between. The germline V gene encodes CDR1 KGHSH and CDR2 LQKENI. The CDR3 region is CASSLTLQRAYEQYF. The CDR3 region has the DNA TGTGCCAGCTCACTCACCCTGCAGCGTGCTTACGAGCAGTACTTC.

The chain joins TRBV6-1 to TRBJ2-3; D might be TRBD1 (5 bases). Germline loops: CDR1 MNHNS, CDR2 SASEGT. The V gene lost 2 bases and the J gene lost 0 bases, with 9 bases spanning the gap. The CDR3 extends over 15 amino acids. Here the CDR3 reads CASSEQGTSTDTQYF. The DNA for the CDR3 is TGTGCCAGCAGTGAACAGGGTACTAGCACAGATACGCAGTATTTT.

The chain employs TRBV19 and TRBJ2-3; 7 nucleotides agree with TRBD1. The CDR3 is made up of 12 amino acids. Looked up from germline, CDR1 is LNHDA and CDR2 is SQIVND (reference sequence). Losses at the gene ends were 11 bases for V and 2 bases for J; bases not matched to a gene: 4. The CDR3 reads CAVGQDTDTQYF. The CDR3 bases are TGTGCCGTCGGACAGGACACAGATACGCAGTATTTT.

The chain employs TRBV6-5 and TRBJ2-7, with TRBD1 as a possible D gene (6 bases). The CDR3 runs 15 residues. V lost 0 bases and J 3 bases, leaving 12 bases between the germline ends. CDR1 is MNHEY and CDR2 is SVGAGI in the germline V gene. The CDR3 region is CASSYSGHPNYEQYF. The CDR3 nucleotides read TGTGCCAGCAGTTACTCGGGACACCCGAACTACGAGCAGTACTTC.

Worth noting for this clone: Other DNA sequences from this sample encode an identical CDR3 as well. CDR3: CASSSTGRNTEAFF. CDR3 nucleotides: TGTGCCAGCAGTTCGACAGGGCGGAACACTGAAGCTTTCTTT. V usage is TRBV27 and J usage is TRBJ1-1; 7 bases are shared with TRBD1. This CDR3 region has 14 residues. CDR1 and CDR2 from the germline V gene are MNHEY and SMNVEV (reference sequence). The V and J ends lost 4 bases and 1 base, in that order; junction bases with no gene match: 3.

The genes are TRBV19 and TRBJ1-2, with TRBD1 as a possible D gene (6 bases). Per the germline V gene, CDR1 is LNHDA and CDR2 is SQIVND (reference sequence). The CDR3 is made up of 14 amino acids. V was pared by 0 bases and J by 8 bases, with 13 bases between. The CDR3 reads CASSIDAGVSGYTF. Here the CDR3 DNA reads TGTGCCAGTAGTATAGATGCAGGGGTGAGCGGCTACACCTTC.

This clone was recorded at least ten times. Other nucleotide sequences in the sample specify the same CDR3. The chain links TRBV7-3 to TRBJ2-1; 7 bases line up with TRBD2. This CDR3 has 15 residues. Germline V gene sequence: CDR1 SGHTA, CDR2 FQGTGA. V was clipped by 0 bases and J by 2 bases; unmatched bases: 1. Here the CDR3 reads CASSLTSGPYNEQFF. In DNA, the CDR3 is TGTGCCAGCAGCTTAACTAGCGGGCCCTACAATGAGCAGTTCTTC.

This chain connects TRBV12-3 or TRBV12-4 to TRBJ1-5; unclear D gene. This CDR3 comprises 12 residues. Trimming stripped 2 bases from V and 9 bases from J, with 8 bases between. CDR3 DNA: TGTGCCAGCAGTTTACGGGGTTGGCCCCAGCATTTT. Amino acids: CASSLRGWPQHF.

The chain carries TRBV5-1 and TRBJ1-2; D is unclear. The length of the CDR3 is 14 residues. The V gene lost 2 bases and the J gene lost 5 bases, with 13 bases spanning the gap. Germline CDR1 and CDR2: SGHRS and YFSETQ. CDR3 residues: CASSFGEEGYGYTF. The CDR3 DNA is TGCGCCAGCAGCTTCGGGGAAGAGGGATATGGCTACACCTTC.

The gene calls are TRBV6-1 and TRBJ2-7; D unclear. The ends were cut back, 2 bases at V and 0 bases at J, with 8 bases in the middle. The CDR3 loop spans 14 amino acids. Per germline, CDR1 MNHNS and CDR2 SASEGT. Written as DNA, the CDR3 is TGTGCCAGCAGTGAATCCCGGTTCTCCTACGAGCAGTACTTC. It codes for CASSESRFSYEQYF.

The chain has TRBV2 and TRBJ1-4, with 7 nucleotides matching TRBD1. The V gene end was trimmed by 6 bases and the J gene end by 7 bases; junction bases not matched to a gene: 8. Germline loops: CDR1 SNHLY, CDR2 FYNNEI. The CDR3 loop spans 14 amino acids. Written as DNA, the CDR3 is TGTGCCAGCAGCCCACAGGGGTATGCTGAAAAACTGTTTTTT. Protein product: CASSPQGYAEKLFF.

This chain links TRBV13 with TRBJ2-3; 10 positions agree with TRBD2. J was trimmed by 0 bases and V by 4 bases; bases with no gene match: 10. The CDR3 extends over 18 amino acids. Germline loops: CDR1 PRHDT, CDR2 FYEKMQ (reference sequence). DNA of the CDR3: TGTGCCAGCAGCTCTCGGGGGCTAGCGGGGGAGAGCACAGATACGCAGTATTTT. Its protein is CASSSRGLAGESTDTQYF.

The chain carries TRBV19 and TRBJ2-7, with D uncertain. This CDR3 has 13 amino acids. Germline V gene sequence: CDR1 LNHDA, CDR2 SQIVND (reference sequence). The V end was cut by 1 base, the J end by 1 base, with 5 bases between. Here the CDR3 reads CASSIGQSYEQYF. In DNA form, the CDR3 reads TGTGCCAGTAGTATAGGCCAGTCCTACGAGCAGTACTTC. Full variable domain (remainder filled in from reference TRBV19 and TRBJ2-7): DGGITQSPKYLFRKEGQNVTLSCEQNLNHDAMYWYRQDPGQGLRLIYYSQIVNDFQKGDIAEGYSVSREKKESFPLTVTSAQKNPTAFYLCASSIGQSYEQYFGPGTRLTVT.

The sample holds one count of this clone. CDR3 protein: CASSLERLSTGELFF. In nucleotides, the CDR3 is TGTGCCAGCAGCTTGGAGAGATTATCGACCGGGGAGCTGTTTTTT. J is TRBJ2-2 and V is TRBV11-2; D unclear. V shed 3 bases and J shed 5 bases, with 13 bases lying between them. Germline values: CDR1 SGHAT, CDR2 FQNNGV. The CDR3 runs 15 residues.

V and J are TRBV13 and TRBJ2-7; TRBD2 agrees at 9 bases. Germline CDR1 and CDR2: PRHDT and FYEKMQ (reference sequence). The CDR3 is made up of 16 amino acids. The V segment lost 5 bases and the J segment 6 bases; nucleotides outside the gene matches: 14. CDR3 DNA: TGTGCCAGCAGCCACCTGAAGGGACTAGCCTTTGGCGAGCAGTACTTC. Encoded protein: CASSHLKGLAFGEQYF.

The chain uses TRBV7-9 and TRBJ1-1; D is unresolved. The germline V gene encodes CDR1 SEHNR and CDR2 FQNEAQ (reference sequence). The length of the CDR3 is 13 residues. The V end lost 4 bases, the J end lost 6 bases, and 12 bases lay between the germline ends. The CDR3 here is CASSSALGPEAFF. CDR3 DNA sequence: TGTGCCAGCAGCTCCGCATTGGGCCCTGAAGCTTTCTTT.

A remark on this clone: Its ends do not fully match the called genes, so a read error is possible. The chain is built from TRBV6-1 and TRBJ2-7; 7 bases are a match to TRBD2. The CDR3 is 19 amino acids. Germline assignment: CDR1 MNHNS and CDR2 SASEGT. The CDR3 region has the DNA TGTGCCAGCAGTGATTTGACCGCGGACAACCGGGACTACTCCAACGAGCAGTACTTC. Its protein product is CASSDLTADNRDYSNEQYF.

The chain joins TRBV5-1 to TRBJ2-7; 7 bases align to TRBD2. V lost 1 base, J lost 0 bases, and 10 bases stayed unmatched. Looked up from germline, CDR1 is SGHRS and CDR2 is YFSETQ. This CDR3 is built from 17 residues. The CDR3 loop reads CASSLWASGLNSYEQYF. The DNA for the CDR3 is TGCGCCAGCAGCTTGTGGGCTAGCGGCCTTAACTCCTACGAGCAGTACTTC. Drawing the rest from reference TRBV5-1 and TRBJ2-7, the complete variable domain is KAGVTQTPRYLIKTRGQQVTLSCSPISGHRSVSWYQQTPGQGLQFLFEYFSETQRNKGNFPGRFSGRQFSNSRSEMNVSTLELGDSALYLCASSLWASGLNSYEQYFGPGTRLTVT.

This chain links TRBV14 with TRBJ2-7; D uncertain. Trimming removed 0 bases from V and 1 base from J, with 7 bases in between. Germline V gives CDR1 SGHDN, CDR2 FVKESK. The CDR3 is 14 amino acids. The CDR3 is CASSQDTVSYEQYF. DNA of the CDR3: TGTGCCAGCAGCCAAGATACGGTTTCCTACGAGCAGTACTTC.

The chain couples TRBV11-3 to TRBJ2-7; tentative D call: TRBD2 (5 bases). The CDR3 spans 12 residues. The V and J ends lost 5 bases and 2 bases respectively, with 7 bases between them. Germline CDR1 and CDR2: SGHNT and YENEEA. For the CDR3, the DNA is TGTGCCAGCAGCCCCGGGACCTACGAGCAGTACTTC. Its translation is CASSPGTYEQYF.

The chain recombines TRBV6-5 with TRBJ2-6; D uncertain. The CDR3 contains 16 residues. V lost 3 bases and J 0 bases, leaving 9 bases between the germline ends. The germline gives CDR1 MNHEY, CDR2 SVGAGI. The CDR3 here is CASSYLQSSGANVLTF. The CDR3 DNA sequence: TGTGCCAGCAGTTATTTACAGAGCTCTGGGGCCAACGTCCTGACTTTC.

This chain joins TRBV10-3 and TRBJ2-1; unclear D gene. Germline V CDR1 and CDR2: ENHRY, SYGVKD. The CDR3 is 13 amino acids. With 2 bases removed from V and 6 bases from J, the gap between germline ends came to 8 bases. The CDR3 sequence is CAISELASNEQFF. The CDR3 DNA reads as TGTGCCATCAGTGAGCTCGCGTCCAATGAGCAGTTCTTC.